The subject of this entry is one T cell receptor beta chain. Its antigen is not known. Libraries were prepared by immunoSEQ multiplex PCR; TCRdb keeps only in-frame clonotypes and omits some of them. The sample contains about 96,000 clones, about 93% of which appear only once. Germline-derived CDR1 and CDR2 are SGHDT and YYEEEE. The CDR3 extends over 14 amino acids. V lost 4 bases, J lost 4 bases, and 12 bases lay in between. The sample comes from a study of T cell responses to AZD1222 COVID-19 vaccine. Whole-study results and caveats: The donors showed a predominance of white British ancestry and of females, with possible underestimation of clonal diversity.

This sequence originates from an adult in good health. V and J are TRBV5-6 and TRBJ1-3; a possible D gene is TRBD1 (5 bases). Specimen: peripheral blood, collected on day 0 of MenACWY control vaccination. In DNA form, the CDR3 reads TGTGCCAGCAGCCCGGGGCTTTTCGGAAACACCATATATTTT. This encodes CASSPGLFGNTIYF.